The text below deals with one T cell receptor beta chain. Germline-derived CDR1 and CDR2 are SGHDT and YYEEEE. The trim removed 1 base at V and 1 base at J, leaving 5 bases unmatched. The CDR3 consists of 16 residues. TCRdb analysed the RT-PCR reads with MiXCR anew, one entry per CDR3 protein. The sample lists about 700,000 distinct CDR3 sequences; 14% were seen once. This chain joins TRBV5-6 and TRBJ2-4; TRBD1 matches at 7 bases. This TCR came from a female donor in good health, serving as a healthy control. Material for sequencing was memory CD4+ T cells from blood. This chain's CDR3 is CASSLFEQGAKNIQYF. The CDR3 DNA sequence: TGTGCCAGCAGCTTGTTTGAACAGGGGGCCAAAAACATTCAGTACTTC. Based on the CDR3 plus reference TRBV5-6 and TRBJ2-4, the full variable domain is DAGVTQSPTHLIKTRGQQVTLRCSPKSGHDTVSWYQQALGQGPQFIFQYYEEEERQRGNFPDRFSGHQFPNYSSELNVNALLLGDSALYLCASSLFEQGAKNIQYFGAGTRLSVL.